A single sample gave rise to the 13 T cell receptor beta chains below, sequenced in a study of T cells after yellow fever vaccination (dated by TCRdb to about 2019). The treatment or condition label corresponds to: live attenuated yellow fever vaccine strain. Library creation used 5' RACE. These reads were obtained on an Illumina HiSeq 2500. TCRdb took the public reads, trimmed them with fastp at Q25, ran MiXCR for clone calling and kept in-frame beta chains. When rows share a CDR3 protein, they turn into one entry using the most common DNA and genes. The sample data list roughly 120,000 distinct CDR3 sequences, and about 6.8% of these were observed just once. The leading ten clones occupy roughly 3% of the sample. Sequencing used CD4+ T cells sorted from PBMCs, obtained roughly 47 days after the first yellow fever vaccination. These receptors all come from a man aged 18 to 30 who received the YFV17D yellow fever vaccine.

A few counts support this clonotype. J is TRBJ2-7 and V is TRBV7-2; D uncertain. V was shortened by 0 bases and J by 5 bases, with 14 bases between the two germline ends. The CDR3 is made up of 15 amino acids. Germline V CDR1 and CDR2: SGHTA, FQGNSA. The CDR3 DNA is TGTGCCAGCAGCTTAGCGGGCGGACCTTGGCACGAGCAGTACTTC. Its translation: CASSLAGGPWHEQYF.

This clonotype was seen ten or more times. In DNA, the CDR3 is TGCAGTGCTAGAGATATGGGATCGAGCTACGAGCAGTACGTC. Translated, it gives CSARDMGSSYEQYV. V gene TRBV20-1 combines with J gene TRBJ2-7; unclear D gene. V was shortened by 0 bases and J by 3 bases, with 12 bases between the two germline ends. The length of the CDR3 is 14 residues. CDR1 DFQATT and CDR2 SNEGSKA come from the germline V gene (reference sequence).

At least ten counts were recorded for this clonotype. The chain uses TRBV20-1 and TRBJ1-1; weak D call: TRBD1 (6 bases). The V gene's germline CDR1 is DFQATT and CDR2 SNEGSKA (reference sequence). Deletions cut 7 bases from V and 3 bases from J, with 12 bases between. The CDR3 is 12 amino acids. CDR3 bases: TGCAGTGGGGGGCAGGGACACACTGAAGCTTTCTTT. Its translation: CSGGQGHTEAFF.

This clonotype was recorded at least ten times. This chain joins TRBV20-1 and TRBJ2-4; 10 bases are shared with TRBD2. Germline values: CDR1 DFQATT, CDR2 SNEGSKA (reference sequence). The J segment lost 11 bases and the V segment lost 6 bases, leaving 10 bases of the junction unmatched. This CDR3 contains 13 residues. The CDR3 is CSARSGGDGVQYF. CDR3 DNA: TGCAGTGCCAGAAGCGGGGGGGACGGGGTTCAGTACTTC.

This clonotype was counted many times. V gene TRBV20-1 combines with J gene TRBJ1-1; the D is unclear. The CDR3 consists of 15 residues. Trimming removed 3 bases at V and 1 base at J, with 15 bases between. Germline V gene lookup returns CDR1 DFQATT and CDR2 SNEGSKA (reference sequence). The CDR3 loop is CSARISPLKNTEAFF. Here the CDR3 DNA reads TGCAGTGCTAGGATCAGCCCCCTGAAGAACACTGAAGCTTTCTTT.

This clonotype has a count of ten or more. The chain couples TRBV2 to TRBJ2-3, with D uncertain. V lost 7 bases and J 0 bases, leaving 11 bases between the germline ends. The CDR3 extends over 14 amino acids. CDR1 and CDR2 from the germline V gene are SNHLY and FYNNEI. DNA for the CDR3: TGTGCCAGCACCCTAGAGGCTAGCACAGATACGCAGTATTTT. Translated, it gives CASTLEASTDTQYF.

This clonotype was seen repeatedly, ten times or more. V gene TRBV12-3 or TRBV12-4 combines with J gene TRBJ1-2; D is unclear. Trimming took off 3 bases at V and 8 bases at J, with 10 bases between the two ends. The CDR3 runs 12 residues. The CDR3 DNA sequence: TGTGCCAGCAGTTTTATGGGGTACGGCTACACCTTC. Its translation: CASSFMGYGYTF.

Many counts were recorded for this clonotype. V is TRBV11-2 and J is TRBJ1-2, with a weak D call TRBD1 (5 bases). Germline lookup yields CDR1 SGHAT and CDR2 FQNNGV. V lost 1 base, J lost 4 bases, and 7 bases lay in between. The CDR3 extends over 13 amino acids. The CDR3 DNA follows: TGTGCCAGCAGCTTAGGACAGAGCTATGGCTACACCTTC. It encodes CASSLGQSYGYTF.

This clonotype was observed at least ten times. This rearrangement joins TRBV7-9 to TRBJ1-1; 7 nucleotides align to TRBD1. This CDR3 is 15 amino acids long. Germline CDR1 and CDR2: SEHNR and FQNEAQ (reference sequence). The junction had 9 bases not matched to a gene; V was cut back by 7 bases and J by 1 base. For the CDR3, the DNA is TGTGCCAGCATCCGGGACAGCATTCCGAACACTGAAGCTTTCTTT. This translates into CASIRDSIPNTEAFF.

This clonotype was observed at least ten times. J is TRBJ2-4 and V is TRBV11-1; D is uncertain. This CDR3 region has 13 residues. The ends were cut back, 5 bases at V and 9 bases at J, with 14 bases in the middle. Looked up from germline, CDR1 is SGHAT and CDR2 is FQDESV (reference sequence). The CDR3: CASSPTVKGIQYF. CDR3 nucleotides: TGTGCCAGCAGCCCGACCGTTAAGGGCATTCAGTACTTC.

This clonotype was detected ten times or more. CDR3 region: CASSQALAGGREQFF. CDR3 in DNA: TGTGCCAGCAGCCAAGCCCTAGCGGGGGGTCGGGAGCAGTTCTTC. The chain combines TRBV3-1 with TRBJ2-1, with 11 bases aligning to TRBD2. The CDR3 totals 15 residues. V trimming: 1 base; J trimming: 10 bases; junction bases outside the gene matches: 6. Germline V gene sequence: CDR1 LGHDT, CDR2 YNNKEL (reference sequence).

The sample holds many counts of this clonotype. The V gene is TRBV18, the J gene TRBJ2-1, with D perhaps matching TRBD1 (5 bases). CDR1 KGHSH and CDR2 LQKENI come from the germline V gene. This CDR3 is built from 13 residues. V lost 1 base to trimming and J lost 5 bases, with 6 bases between them. CDR3 sequence (DNA): TGTGCCAGCTCACCACAACAGGACAATGAGCAGTTCTTC. This gives the protein CASSPQQDNEQFF. Drawing the rest from reference TRBV18 and TRBJ2-1, the complete variable domain is NAGVMQNPRHLVRRRGQEARLRCSPMKGHSHVYWYRQLPEEGLKFMVYLQKENIIDESGMPKERFSAEFPKEGPSILRIQQVVRGDSAAYFCASSPQQDNEQFFGPGTRLTVL.

This clonotype was detected many times. The chain carries TRBV5-4 and TRBJ1-1; tentative D call: TRBD1 (6 bases). The CDR3 contains 13 residues. The germline V gene has CDR1 SGHNT and CDR2 YYREEE (reference sequence). The V end lost 0 bases, the J end lost 3 bases, and 6 bases lay between the germline ends. This CDR3 reads CASSLGQDTEAFF. The CDR3 DNA reads TGTGCCAGCAGCTTGGGACAGGACACTGAAGCTTTCTTT.